One sample yielded the 25 T cell receptor beta chains listed below, sequenced in a study of control samples from healthy donors and cancer patients. Only in-frame clones appear in the TCRdb table, and some are missing; sequencing was by immunoSEQ multiplex PCR. The sample lists about 220,000 clones; just under 95% were seen once. Input material: blood. The receptors were sampled from a man over 45 in good health.

The J gene is TRBJ1-3, the V gene TRBV21-1. TRBV21-1 is annotated as a pseudogene. The CDR3 length is 17 residues. The CDR3, as DNA: TGTGCCAGCAGCAAATGGGAGAAACCCCTCTCTGGAAACACCATATATTTT. Protein product: CASSKWEKPLSGNTIYF.

V and J are TRBV27 and TRBJ1-5; D uncertain. Germline V gene lookup returns CDR1 MNHEY and CDR2 SMNVEV (reference sequence). The CDR3 runs 14 residues. V was cut by 2 bases and J by 0 bases, with 5 bases left in between. CDR3: CASSLHDSNQPQHF. CDR3 DNA: TGTGCCAGCAGTTTACACGATAGCAATCAGCCCCAGCATTTT.

The chain couples TRBV28 to TRBJ1-1; D uncertain. The germline gives CDR1 MDHEN, CDR2 SYDVKM. The CDR3 length is 15 residues. The V end lost 3 bases, the J end lost 5 bases, and 16 bases lay between the germline ends. CDR3: CASSFPGKGGTEAFF. CDR3 bases: TGTGCCAGCAGTTTCCCTGGAAAGGGAGGGACTGAAGCTTTCTTT.

V gene TRBV5-6 combines with J gene TRBJ1-6; TRBD1 is a possible D gene (6 bases). Germline assignment: CDR1 SGHDT and CDR2 YYEEEE. CDR3 length: 15 amino acids. Trimming stripped 0 bases from V and 6 bases from J, with 10 bases between. The CDR3 here is CASSLAGAPNSPLHF. The CDR3 nucleotides read TGTGCCAGCAGCTTGGCGGGGGCTCCTAATTCACCCCTCCACTTT.

The chain couples TRBV14 to TRBJ2-1; possible D gene TRBD2, 7 bases. CDR3 size: 16 residues. The V end was cut by 0 bases, the J end by 4 bases, with 13 bases between. The germline CDR1 and CDR2 sequences are SGHDN and FVKESK. The CDR3 sequence: CASSQDVRGGYNEQFF. CDR3 nucleotide sequence: TGTGCCAGCAGCCAAGATGTGAGGGGGGGGTACAATGAGCAGTTCTTC. Together with reference TRBV14 and TRBJ2-1, the CDR3 gives the full variable domain: EAGVTQFPSHSVIEKGQTVTLRCDPISGHDNLYWYRRVMGKEIKFLLHFVKESKQDESGMPNNRFLAERTGGTYSTLKVQPAELEDSGVYFCASSQDVRGGYNEQFFGPGTRLTVL.

This clone appeared a few times. The gene calls are TRBV5-6 and TRBJ2-3, with 7 bases identical to TRBD2. The V and J ends lost 1 base and 0 bases, in that order; junction bases with no gene match: 5. This CDR3 has 16 residues. Per germline, CDR1 SGHDT and CDR2 YYEEEE. CDR3 coding DNA: TGTGCCAGCAGCTTGCCTAGCGGATATAGCACAGATACGCAGTATTTT. Protein product: CASSLPSGYSTDTQYF.

The chain uses TRBV7-9 and TRBJ2-3, with D maybe TRBD1 (6 bases). V lost 5 bases, J lost 3 bases, and 12 bases lay in between. This CDR3 region has 14 residues. Germline V lookup: CDR1 SEHNR, CDR2 FQNEAQ (reference sequence). In DNA form, the CDR3 reads TGTGCCAGCAGCACAACAGGGAGAACAGATACGCAGTATTTT. Protein sequence: CASSTTGRTDTQYF.

The chain uses TRBV14 and TRBJ1-6, with D unresolved. With 4 bases removed from V and 9 bases from J, the gap between germline ends came to 13 bases. The CDR3 totals 14 residues. From germline, CDR1 is SGHDN and CDR2 FVKESK. In nucleotides, the CDR3 is TGTGCCAGCAGCCTCGGCCCTGGCGGTTCACCCCTCCACTTT. It codes for CASSLGPGGSPLHF. Full variable domain (outside the CDR3, taken from reference TRBV14 and TRBJ1-6): EAGVTQFPSHSVIEKGQTVTLRCDPISGHDNLYWYRRVMGKEIKFLLHFVKESKQDESGMPNNRFLAERTGGTYSTLKVQPAELEDSGVYFCASSLGPGGSPLHFGNGTRLTVT.

The chain employs TRBV5-6 and TRBJ2-2; 12 positions agree with TRBD2. The V gene end was trimmed by 3 bases and the J gene end by 4 bases; junction bases not matched to a gene: 4. CDR3 length: 16 residues. CDR1 and CDR2 (germline): SGHDT, YYEEEE. In DNA, the CDR3 is TGTGCCAGCAGCTCGTGGACTAGCGGGGTCACCGGGGAGCTGTTTTTT. Its translation is CASSSWTSGVTGELFF.

The chain has TRBV21-1 and TRBJ2-2; the DNA was not used to check the table's D call, TRBD2. TRBV21-1 is marked as a pseudogene. This CDR3 is 15 amino acids long. Here the CDR3 reads CASSPAGGHVGELFF. The CDR3 coding sequence is TGTGCCAGCAGCCCTGCGGGGGGCCATGTCGGGGAGCTGTTTTTT.

V is TRBV29-1 and J is TRBJ2-5, with D perhaps TRBD1 or TRBD2 (5 bases each). In germline, CDR1 is SQVTM, CDR2 ANQGSEA. The CDR3 covers 11 residues. V lost 6 bases and J 5 bases, leaving 10 bases between the germline ends. CDR3 in amino acids: CSVGERETQYF. Written as DNA, the CDR3 is TGCAGCGTGGGGGAAAGGGAGACCCAGTACTTC.

This rearrangement joins TRBV27 to TRBJ1-2, with D possibly being TRBD1 (5 bases). V lost 8 bases and J lost 2, with 18 bases in between. CDR3 length equals 15 residues. The germline gives CDR1 MNHEY, CDR2 SMNVEV (reference sequence). The CDR3 protein is CASALEGPGNYGYTF. The DNA of the CDR3 is TGTGCCAGCGCTCTTGAGGGCCCAGGGAACTATGGCTACACCTTC.

This clone was observed a single time. This rearrangement joins TRBV5-4 to TRBJ2-3; D uncertain. V was cut by 4 bases and J by 5 bases, with 14 bases left in between. This CDR3 is built from 14 residues. Germline assignment: CDR1 SGHNT and CDR2 YYREEE (reference sequence). The CDR3 region has the DNA TGTGCCAGCAGCCCGGACGGTGGTCGAGATACGCAGTATTTT. It translates to CASSPDGGRDTQYF.

The count of this clone is one. The genes are TRBV16 and TRBJ1-5; D uncertain. The germline CDR1 and CDR2 sequences are KGHSY and FQNENV. V was cut by 0 bases and J by 5 bases, with 5 bases left in between. The CDR3 spans 13 residues. For the CDR3, the DNA is TGTGCCAGCAGCCAATCGTGGGATCAGCCCCAGCATTTT. It translates to CASSQSWDQPQHF.

The chain employs TRBV19 and TRBJ1-4; perhaps TRBD1 as D (6 bases). Germline values: CDR1 LNHDA, CDR2 SQIVND (reference sequence). Trimming removed 6 bases at V and 0 bases at J, with 14 bases between. The CDR3 is 16 residues long. The DNA of the CDR3 is TGTGCCAGTAGGGGGAGGGGACAAGCAACTAATGAAAAACTGTTTTTT. Translation: CASRGRGQATNEKLFF.

This sequence joins TRBV28 and TRBJ1-3; D is ambiguous. The CDR3 is made up of 14 amino acids. V was cut by 4 bases and J by 9 bases, with 16 bases left in between. Germline V gene lookup returns CDR1 MDHEN and CDR2 SYDVKM. CDR3 sequence reads: CASSSRTYVGTIYF. CDR3 sequence (DNA): TGTGCCAGCAGTTCCCGGACTTACGTGGGCACCATATATTTT.

V gene TRBV9 combines with J gene TRBJ1-2; 12 nucleotides match TRBD1. The V and J ends lost 3 bases and 3 bases, in that order; junction bases with no gene match: 3. The CDR3 sequence is 15 residues long. Germline assignment: CDR1 SGDLS and CDR2 YYNGEE. Here the CDR3 DNA reads TGTGCCAGCAGCGCGGGACAGGGGGCGGACTATGGCTACACCTTC. Translating gives CASSAGQGADYGYTF.

The genes are TRBV2 and TRBJ2-5; maybe TRBD2 (5 bases). The germline V and J ends were trimmed by 7 bases and 7 bases, with 13 bases remaining between them. The CDR3 runs to 12 residues. Germline V gene data show CDR1 as SNHLY and CDR2 as FYNNEI. CDR3 sequence reads: CASTWTRGTQYF. Written as DNA, the CDR3 is TGTGCCAGCACCTGGACCCGGGGGACCCAGTACTTC.

V is TRBV5-6 and J is TRBJ2-1; D is possibly TRBD1 or TRBD2 (5 bases each). The CDR3 consists of 13 residues. V dropped 0 bases and J dropped 8 bases, with 9 bases sitting between them. Germline V gene lookup returns CDR1 SGHDT and CDR2 YYEEEE. CDR3 sequence: CASSLERDHEQFF. In DNA form, the CDR3 reads TGTGCCAGCAGCTTGGAAAGGGACCATGAGCAGTTCTTC.

This chain links TRBV14 with TRBJ2-1, with 8 bases that match TRBD2. Germline V CDR1 and CDR2: SGHDN, FVKESK. The CDR3 length is 17 residues. The V gene end was trimmed by 4 bases and the J gene end by 5 bases; junction bases not matched to a gene: 13. The CDR3 DNA follows: TGTGCCAGCAGCCCTCGATACGGGCGGGGGGAAAACAATGAGCAGTTCTTC. Encoded protein: CASSPRYGRGENNEQFF.

The sample holds one count of this clone. The J gene is TRBJ2-7, the V gene TRBV28; D could derive from TRBD1 or TRBD2 (5 bases each). The CDR3 runs to 16 residues. V lost 7 bases and J 5 bases, leaving 24 bases between the germline ends. The germline V gene encodes CDR1 MDHEN and CDR2 SYDVKM. The CDR3 DNA is TGTGCCAGCATCCTAAGCGGAGGAGCAGGGATCCACGAGCAGTACTTC. Amino acid sequence: CASILSGGAGIHEQYF. Full variable domain (rest looked up from reference TRBV28 and TRBJ2-7): DVKVTQSSRYLVKRTGEKVFLECVQDMDHENMFWYRQDPGLGLRLIYFSYDVKMKEKGDIPEGYSVSREKKERFSLILESASTNQTSMYLCASILSGGAGIHEQYFGPGTRLTVT.

The rearrangement joins TRBV7-2 to TRBJ1-1; 12 bases align to TRBD1. V lost 1 base to trimming and J lost 6 bases; unmatched junction nucleotides: 6. The CDR3 runs 16 residues. Germline CDR1 is SGHTA and CDR2 is FQGNSA. In nucleotides, the CDR3 is TGTGCCAGCAGCTTAGTGGGACAGGGGGCTAGAGCTGAAGCTTTCTTT. It specifies CASSLVGQGARAEAFF. Combining the CDR3 with reference TRBV7-2 and TRBJ1-1 gives the whole variable domain GAGVSQSPSNKVTEKGKDVELRCDPISGHTALYWYRQSLGQGLEFLIYFQGNSAPDKSGLPSDRFSAERTGGSVSTLTIQRTQQEDSAVYLCASSLVGQGARAEAFFGQGTRLTVV.

V is TRBV6-6 and J is TRBJ1-1; 7 bases align to TRBD1. The V and J ends lost 7 bases and 3 bases, in that order; junction bases with no gene match: 2. This CDR3 is built from 12 residues. The V gene's germline CDR1 is MNHNY and CDR2 SVGAGI (reference sequence). The CDR3 DNA is TGTGCCAGCAAGGGGACAGACACTGAAGCTTTCTTT. Its translation is CASKGTDTEAFF.

Worth noting for this clone: This CDR3 is also generated by other DNA sequences in the sample. This chain connects TRBV28 to TRBJ1-1; TRBD1 might be the D (5 bases). Trimming left V 8 bases short and J 4 bases short, with 32 bases between. The CDR3 spans 19 residues. Germline V lookup: CDR1 MDHEN, CDR2 SYDVKM. CDR3: CASEFGGRGGSDGGTEAFF. The CDR3 region has the DNA TGTGCCAGCGAATTTGGTGGGAGGGGAGGGTCGGATGGGGGCACTGAAGCTTTCTTT.

The table lists this clone with a count of one. This sequence joins TRBV28 and TRBJ1-2; D is unresolved. V lost 3 bases and J 7 bases, leaving 12 bases between the germline ends. The germline V gene encodes CDR1 MDHEN and CDR2 SYDVKM. The CDR3 covers 13 residues. In DNA form, the CDR3 reads TGTGCCAGCAGTTTGACTGGGTTTCGTGGCTACACCTTC. Amino acid sequence: CASSLTGFRGYTF.